This paragraph reports one T cell receptor (beta chain). The sample belongs to a study of blood T cell repertoires in COVID-19. For the study at large: Sites in the United States, Italy and Spain provided acute and convalescent COVID-19 samples.

Assay used: immunoSEQ multiplex PCR; TCRdb lists only in-frame clones, some missing. The sample comprises hundreds of thousands of clones, 88% of which are singletons, and approximately 1.3% rests with the top ten. CDR1 is SGHTS and CDR2 is YDEGEE in the germline V gene. CDR3 size: 19 residues. Trimming at V came to 0 bases and at J to 6 bases, leaving 15 bases not matched to a gene. This chain connects TRBV5-8 to TRBJ2-2; 9 nucleotides match TRBD2. Material for sequencing was peripheral blood. This clonotype was sampled from a man older than 75 with acute or convalescent COVID-19. The CDR3 DNA is TGTGCCAGCAGCTTGGAACGCGGCGGCGGGGGGGCGTCGGCCGGGGAGCTGTTTTTT. Residues: CASSLERGGGGASAGELFF. Filled out from reference TRBV5-8 and TRBJ2-2, the complete variable domain reads EAGVTQSPTHLIKTRGQQATLRCSPISGHTSVYWYQQALGLGLQFLLWYDEGEERNRGNFPPRFSGRQFPNYSSELNVNALELEDSALYLCASSLERGGGGASAGELFFGEGSRLTVL.